The rows below give T cell receptor beta chains drawn from one sample of a study of cytomegalovirus exposure and HLA in healthy donors. TCRdb's table, derived via immunoSEQ multiplex PCR, lists solely in-frame clones and lacks some. The sample records 250,000 to 350,000 clones, about nine tenths being singletons. The sequencing sample was made of PBMCs. All receptors come from a man in his forties or fifties in good health and CMV-seropositive. Each CDR3 is given with its conserved first and last residue.

j_call | v_call | cdr3_aa
TRBJ1-2 | TRBV29-1 | CSGTRDSSGYTF
TRBJ1-4 | TRBV4-1 | CASSQWRNEKLFF
TRBJ2-7 | TRBV7-9 | CASSRRQGAMEYEQYF
TRBJ1-1 | TRBV10-2 | CASSGQENTEAFF
TRBJ2-1 | TRBV21-1 | CASSKARLAVSYNEQFF
TRBJ2-7 | TRBV7-9 | CASSLAGSSYEQYF
TRBJ1-2 | TRBV14 | CASSSGRGYGYTF
TRBJ2-3 | TRBV5-1 | CASSLSGRATDTQYF
TRBJ1-5 | TRBV28 | CASSLLLTDSNQPQHF
TRBJ2-2 | TRBV19 | CASSIGIGSEITGELFF
TRBJ2-7 | TRBV15 | CATSRDPGLEQYF
TRBJ2-2 | TRBV5-1 | CASSWTPNTGELFF
TRBJ2-3 | TRBV7-2 | CASSLGDRGVTDTQYF
TRBJ1-2 | TRBV5-4 | CASSLGTGDGYTF
TRBJ2-3 | TRBV27 | CASSLVGLAGGRNTDTQYF
TRBJ1-2 | TRBV19 | CASSISALYTF
TRBJ2-2 | TRBV5-1 | CASSLGIGSTGELFF
TRBJ2-7 | TRBV7-2 | CASSLTSGIPYEQYF
TRBJ1-5 | TRBV11-2 | CASSLGFDRGEPQHF
TRBJ2-1 | TRBV5-1 | CASSLAREGEQFF
TRBJ2-5 | TRBV2 | CASSERTGGETQYF
TRBJ2-7 | TRBV29-1 | CSVEDPGSPEEQYF
TRBJ1-2 | TRBV11-2 | CASSSDRMAYGYTF
TRBJ2-5 | TRBV9 | CASSRQGPLQETQYF
TRBJ1-1 | TRBV19 | CASSTGNTEAFF
TRBJ2-5 | TRBV5-4 | CASSLQGAWETQYF
TRBJ2-7 | TRBV25-1 | CASTGTGVNEQYF
TRBJ1-2 | TRBV27 | CASTSLGGDYGYTF
TRBJ1-4 | TRBV6-5 | CASTQFNEKLFF
TRBJ1-2 | TRBV5-4 | CASSQDFGGNYGYTF
TRBJ2-7 | TRBV6-1 | CASRGTGGDYEQYF
TRBJ2-1 | TRBV7-9 | CASSPGGGYNEQFF
TRBJ1-4 | TRBV7-9 | CASSLGGQGGEKLFF
TRBJ1-2 | TRBV4-3 | CASSQETGGWNGYTF
TRBJ2-7 | TRBV27 | CASSLRLGVAEQYF
TRBJ2-1 | TRBV30 | CAWSGTSGRNEQFF
TRBJ1-4 | TRBV9 | CASSVAPGQGDEKLFF
TRBJ2-5 | TRBV7-2 | CASSSVDREETQYF
TRBJ2-6 | TRBV28 | CASSLLLTPGAGANVLTF
TRBJ2-3 | TRBV7-8 | CASSPSRTSGSTDTQYF
TRBJ1-5 | TRBV9 | CASSVDMAGQPQHF
TRBJ2-5 | TRBV9 | CASSVGTPGQGIIETQYF
TRBJ2-1 | TRBV7-2 | CASSLVGGRFDEQFF
TRBJ1-5 | TRBV5-4 | CASSLGDRVNQPQHF
TRBJ2-5 | TRBV7-6 | CASSLVQGQETQYF
NA | TRBV19 | CASSIEGGYEQYF
TRBJ2-1 | TRBV5-4 | CASSLANPAYEQFF
TRBJ2-3 | TRBV9 | CASSVRGDGTDTQYF
TRBJ1-2 | TRBV15 | CATQPGQGSYGYTF
TRBJ2-7 | TRBV15 | CATSRDLAKSGETGEQYF
TRBJ2-7 | TRBV18 | CASSASSVSGSHEQYF
TRBJ1-5 | TRBV28 | CASSGGQPNQPQHF
TRBJ2-7 | TRBV4-1 | CASSQGPGGVYEQYF
TRBJ2-5 | TRBV7-9 | CASSPIEGDDPSQETQYF
TRBJ2-1 | TRBV5-4 | CASSLFGAGLAGGPGEFF